This note documents a single T cell receptor beta chain sequence. Its specificity is unknown. This sample is part of a study of vaccination effects on CD4 cells after COVID-19. Study-wide background: Sampling occurred a median 72 days post second dose, range 14 to 241. Study-level points and caveats: Researchers reported few convalescent patients and no early post-infection timepoints in the study.

Trimming removed 4 bases from V and 7 bases from J; junction bases left unmatched: 6. This CDR3 has 15 residues. The germline gives CDR1 SGHRS, CDR2 YFSETQ. Expansion with viral peptide pools was applied to antigen-specific CD4+ T cells by the ViraFEST assay prior to sequencing. Scientists isolated CD4+ T cells after an approximately 11-day culture period ended. The vaccine given was either BNT162b2 or mRNA-1273, in two doses. Cultures used over 1.5 million PBMC per well, roughly 9.8 IU/ml IL-2 and about 10 ug/ml peptides. Each culture had half its medium swapped for IL-2 medium on days 3 and 7. TCRdb's table, derived via immunoSEQ multiplex PCR, lists solely in-frame clones and lacks some. The sample contains 75,000 or so clones, about three quarters of which appear only once.

The chain uses TRBV5-1 and TRBJ2-1; 12 nucleotides align to TRBD2. The source material was CD4+ T cells from PBMCs cultured with HCoV-OC43 spike peptides, sampled after COVID-19 vaccination. Subset denoted: HCoV-OC43 spike overlapping peptide pool stimulation. The TCR sequence derives from a human donor who received a COVID-19 vaccine. Written as DNA, the CDR3 is TGCGCCAGCAGCCTTCTAGCGGGGGGGCCGAATGAGCAGTTCTTC. It translates to CASSLLAGGPNEQFF.